These 6 T cell receptor beta chains came from one sample sequenced in a study of technical replicates of blood from several donors. This table comes from immunoSEQ multiplex PCR, and its TCRdb copy is limited to in-frame clones, with some not included. Among roughly 66,000 clones listed, approximately 86% were seen once. Sequences were obtained from PBMCs. The origin of the receptors is a human donor in good health. Some clones in this sample may be carry-over from other donors' samples.

This chain connects TRBV6-6 to TRBJ2-1, with 9 bases lining up with TRBD2. Trimming took 6 bases from V and 8 from J; bases not matched to a gene: 14. The CDR3 covers 16 residues. CDR1 and CDR2 from the germline V gene are MNHNY and SVGAGI (reference sequence). The CDR3, as DNA: TGTGCCAGCAGCCTGGTGGCGGGGGGGCTTGTGGATGAGCAGTTCTTC. Translated, it gives CASSLVAGGLVDEQFF.

V usage is TRBV4-3 and J usage is TRBJ2-3; 7 bases are shared with TRBD2. In germline, CDR1 is LGHNA, CDR2 YSLEER. CDR3 length: 15 residues. The trim removed 3 bases at V and 3 bases at J, leaving 6 bases unmatched. In nucleotides, the CDR3 is TGCGCCAGCAGCCATAGGACTAGTTGGACAGATACGCAGTATTTT. Its protein product is CASSHRTSWTDTQYF.

The V call is TRBV5-1, the J call TRBJ1-1; D gene ambiguous. The germline gives CDR1 SGHRS, CDR2 YFSETQ. Trimming stripped 0 bases from V and 5 bases from J, with 8 bases between. The CDR3 is 13 amino acids. In nucleotides, the CDR3 is TGCGCCAGCAGCTTGGACAGTAGGACTGAAGCTTTCTTT. This translates into CASSLDSRTEAFF.

This chain joins TRBV5-1 and TRBJ2-7; 11 bases line up with TRBD1. Germline V gene lookup returns CDR1 SGHRS and CDR2 YFSETQ. The V segment lost 4 bases and the J segment 3 bases; nucleotides outside the gene matches: 6. The CDR3 contains 15 residues. The CDR3 sequence is CASSLRDRGFYEQYF. CDR3 nucleotides: TGCGCCAGCAGCCTCCGGGACAGGGGGTTCTACGAGCAGTACTTC.

The CDR3 DNA follows: TGCGCCAGCGCCACTAGCGGGAGTACTGGTGGGGCCAACGTCCTGACTTTC. Translated: CASATSGSTGGANVLTF. The chain couples TRBV5-1 to TRBJ2-6; 11 bases fit TRBD2. J was trimmed by 3 bases and V by 7 bases; bases with no gene match: 9. The CDR3 contains 17 residues. CDR1 is SGHRS and CDR2 is YFSETQ in the germline V gene. The variable domain in full, completed from reference TRBV5-1 and TRBJ2-6, reads KAGVTQTPRYLIKTRGQQVTLSCSPISGHRSVSWYQQTPGQGLQFLFEYFSETQRNKGNFPGRFSGRQFSNSRSEMNVSTLELGDSALYLCASATSGSTGGANVLTFGAGSRLTVL.

V gene TRBV2 combines with J gene TRBJ2-2; possible D gene TRBD2, 5 bases. CDR1 and CDR2 from the germline V gene are SNHLY and FYNNEI. The CDR3 is made up of 16 amino acids. The V gene lost 4 bases and the J gene lost 2 bases, with 14 bases spanning the gap. CDR3: CASSGFGAANTGELFF. In nucleotides, the CDR3 is TGTGCCAGCAGTGGTTTTGGAGCGGCCAACACCGGGGAGCTGTTTTTT. Based on the CDR3 plus reference TRBV2 and TRBJ2-2, the full variable domain is EPEVTQTPSHQVTQMGQEVILRCVPISNHLYFYWYRQILGQKVEFLVSFYNNEISEKSEIFDDQFSVERPDGSNFTLKIRSTKLEDSAMYFCASSGFGAANTGELFFGEGSRLTVL.